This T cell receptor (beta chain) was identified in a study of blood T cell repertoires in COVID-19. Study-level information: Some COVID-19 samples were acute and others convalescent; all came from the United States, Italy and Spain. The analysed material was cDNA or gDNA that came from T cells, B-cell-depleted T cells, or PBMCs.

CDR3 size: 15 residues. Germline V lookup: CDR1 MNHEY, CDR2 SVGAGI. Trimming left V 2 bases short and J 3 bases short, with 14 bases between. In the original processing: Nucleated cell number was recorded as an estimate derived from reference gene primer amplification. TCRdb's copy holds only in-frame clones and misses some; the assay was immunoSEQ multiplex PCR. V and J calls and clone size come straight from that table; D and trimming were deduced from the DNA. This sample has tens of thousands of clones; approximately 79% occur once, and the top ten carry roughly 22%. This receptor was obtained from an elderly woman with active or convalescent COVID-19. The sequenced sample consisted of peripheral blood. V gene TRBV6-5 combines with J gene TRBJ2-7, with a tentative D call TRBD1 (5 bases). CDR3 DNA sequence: TGTGCCAGCAGTTACGGCCAGGGTTTCCGCTACGAGCAGTACTTC. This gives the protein CASSYGQGFRYEQYF.